Listed here are 3 T cell receptor beta chains from one sample, sequenced in a study of a mutant IDH1 vaccine in newly diagnosed glioma. Here immunoSEQ multiplex PCR was the method, and the copy in TCRdb shows in-frame clones only, minus some. The table includes about 56,000 clones, approximately 87% detected once. The time point here: week 35, safety follow-up. Vaccine doses each comprised 300 ug of mutant IDH1 20-mer peptide, with topical imiquimod. No cognate antigen is known for these TCRs. Material: PBMCs, obtained from a glioma patient whose treatment included an IDH1 peptide vaccine. These receptors were collected from a man aged 40-50 years with glioma.

V gene TRBV5-6 combines with J gene TRBJ1-2, with 7 bases lining up with TRBD1. Germline CDR1 reads SGHDT; CDR2 reads YYEEEE. CDR3 size: 13 residues. Trimming at V came to 6 bases and at J to 2 bases, leaving 4 bases not matched to a gene. In DNA form, the CDR3 reads TGTGCCAGCAACCTACAGGGGAACTATGGCTACACCTTC. Translated: CASNLQGNYGYTF. Based on the CDR3 plus reference TRBV5-6 and TRBJ1-2, the full variable domain is DAGVTQSPTHLIKTRGQQVTLRCSPKSGHDTVSWYQQALGQGPQFIFQYYEEEERQRGNFPDRFSGHQFPNYSSELNVNALLLGDSALYLCASNLQGNYGYTFGSGTRLTVV.

The V and J genes are TRBV29-1 and TRBJ2-7; D may be TRBD2 (5 bases). V lost 2 bases to trimming and J lost 0 bases, with 8 bases between them. Germline V gene lookup returns CDR1 SQVTM and CDR2 ANQGSEA. The CDR3 has 13 amino acids. As DNA, the CDR3 is TGCAGCGTTGAACGACGGGACTCCTACGAGCAGTACTTC. It codes for CSVERRDSYEQYF.

The V call is TRBV19, the J call TRBJ2-5; 8 bases fit TRBD2. The CDR3 totals 16 residues. V lost 1 base, J lost 2 bases, and 6 bases stayed unmatched. Germline V lookup: CDR1 LNHDA, CDR2 SQIVND (reference sequence). CDR3 sequence (DNA): TGTGCCAGTAGTATAGGTGGAGCGGGGGAACAAGAGACCCAGTACTTC. Amino acid sequence: CASSIGGAGEQETQYF.